This T cell receptor beta chain was recovered during a study of shared clonotypes between healthy human individuals. As for the study in general: Donor ages ranged 18 to 49 years: a couple of women, a few men. Researchers assigned three CD4 naive, three CD4 memory, two CD8 naive and one CD8 memory plate to each donor.

It was CD45RO-negative cells, positively selected for CCR7, that made up naive CD8 cells, with terminally differentiated effector memory CD45RA+ cells excluded. In the source study's methods: Sequence data from immunoSEQ were junction-only and lacked quality scores; consequently, filtering differed. Sequencing was performed with immunoSEQ multiplex PCR; in TCRdb, only in-frame clones are kept and a portion is missing. From that table come the V and J calls and clone size; the DNA was used to work out D and trimming. The repertoire holds approximately 840,000 clones, with about 96% as singletons. The germline CDR1 and CDR2 sequences are SEHNR and FQNEAQ (reference sequence). V dropped 2 bases and J dropped 6; count of bases not matched to a gene: 15. CDR3 length equals 17 residues.

The receptor's source is a young man in good health. Sequencing input: naive CD8+ T cells sorted from blood. The chain is built from TRBV7-9 and TRBJ1-2; 7 nucleotides line up with TRBD1. Here the CDR3 DNA reads TGTGCCAGCAGCTTAATTTTACAGGGGCCGAAAGAAAATGGCTACACCTTC. Protein sequence: CASSLILQGPKENGYTF.